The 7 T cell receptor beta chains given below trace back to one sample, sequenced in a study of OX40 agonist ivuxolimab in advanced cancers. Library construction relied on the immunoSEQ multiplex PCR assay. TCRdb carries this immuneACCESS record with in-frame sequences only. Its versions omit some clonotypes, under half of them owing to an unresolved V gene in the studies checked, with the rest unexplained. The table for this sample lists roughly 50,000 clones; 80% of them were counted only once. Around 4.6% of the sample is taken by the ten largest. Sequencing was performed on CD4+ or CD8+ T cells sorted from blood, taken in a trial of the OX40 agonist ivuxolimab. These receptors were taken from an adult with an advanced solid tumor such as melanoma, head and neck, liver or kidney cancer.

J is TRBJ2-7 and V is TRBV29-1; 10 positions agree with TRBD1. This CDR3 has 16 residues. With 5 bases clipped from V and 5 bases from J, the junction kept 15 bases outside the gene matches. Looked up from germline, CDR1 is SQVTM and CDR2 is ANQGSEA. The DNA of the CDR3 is TGCAGCGTTCTTCCGCGGGCGGGACAGGGGACGAACGAGCAGTACTTC. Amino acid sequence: CSVLPRAGQGTNEQYF.

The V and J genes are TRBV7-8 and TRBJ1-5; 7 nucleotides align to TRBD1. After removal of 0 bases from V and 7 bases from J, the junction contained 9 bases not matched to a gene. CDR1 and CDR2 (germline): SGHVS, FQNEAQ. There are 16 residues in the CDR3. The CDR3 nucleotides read TGTGCCAGCAGCTTAGCATCGTGGACAGGATTCCAGCCCCAGCATTTT. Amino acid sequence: CASSLASWTGFQPQHF.

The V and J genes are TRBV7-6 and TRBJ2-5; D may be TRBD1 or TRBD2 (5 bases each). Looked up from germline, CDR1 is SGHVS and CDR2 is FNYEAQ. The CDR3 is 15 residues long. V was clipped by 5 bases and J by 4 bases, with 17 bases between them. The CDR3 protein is CASSQGPTKGETQYF. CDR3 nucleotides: TGTGCCAGCAGCCAGGGACCCACCAAAGGAGAGACCCAGTACTTC.

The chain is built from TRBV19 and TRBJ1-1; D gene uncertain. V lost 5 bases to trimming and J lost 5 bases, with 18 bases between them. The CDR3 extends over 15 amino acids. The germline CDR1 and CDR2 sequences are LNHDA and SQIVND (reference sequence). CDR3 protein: CASSAPLGGRTEAFF. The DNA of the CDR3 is TGTGCCAGTAGTGCGCCTTTGGGAGGAAGGACTGAAGCTTTCTTT. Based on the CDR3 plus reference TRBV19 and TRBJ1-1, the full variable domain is DGGITQSPKYLFRKEGQNVTLSCEQNLNHDAMYWYRQDPGQGLRLIYYSQIVNDFQKGDIAEGYSVSREKKESFPLTVTSAQKNPTAFYLCASSAPLGGRTEAFFGQGTRLTVV.

The CDR3 spells CATSRSGREGEQYF. The DNA of the CDR3 is TGTGCCACCAGCAGGAGCGGGAGAGAGGGCGAGCAGTACTTC. V gene TRBV15 combines with J gene TRBJ2-7, with 8 bases matching TRBD2. Germline trimming cut 3 bases from V and 6 bases from J; bases unmatched to any gene: 7. The CDR3 is 14 residues long. CDR1 and CDR2 (germline): LNHNV, YYDKDF (reference sequence).

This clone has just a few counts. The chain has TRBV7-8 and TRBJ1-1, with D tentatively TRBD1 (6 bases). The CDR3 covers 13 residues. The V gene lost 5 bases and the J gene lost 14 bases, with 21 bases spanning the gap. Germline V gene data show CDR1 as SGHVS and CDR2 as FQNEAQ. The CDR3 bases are TGTGCCAGCAGCCCCCGTTCGAACAGGGAAGGCTTCTTT. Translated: CASSPRSNREGFF.

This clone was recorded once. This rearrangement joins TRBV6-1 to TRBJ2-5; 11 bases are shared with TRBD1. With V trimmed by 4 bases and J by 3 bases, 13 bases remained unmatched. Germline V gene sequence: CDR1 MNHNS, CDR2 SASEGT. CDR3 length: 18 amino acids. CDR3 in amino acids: CASSAPFRTGGREETQYF. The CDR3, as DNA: TGTGCCAGCAGTGCCCCGTTCAGGACAGGGGGCCGGGAAGAGACCCAGTACTTC.